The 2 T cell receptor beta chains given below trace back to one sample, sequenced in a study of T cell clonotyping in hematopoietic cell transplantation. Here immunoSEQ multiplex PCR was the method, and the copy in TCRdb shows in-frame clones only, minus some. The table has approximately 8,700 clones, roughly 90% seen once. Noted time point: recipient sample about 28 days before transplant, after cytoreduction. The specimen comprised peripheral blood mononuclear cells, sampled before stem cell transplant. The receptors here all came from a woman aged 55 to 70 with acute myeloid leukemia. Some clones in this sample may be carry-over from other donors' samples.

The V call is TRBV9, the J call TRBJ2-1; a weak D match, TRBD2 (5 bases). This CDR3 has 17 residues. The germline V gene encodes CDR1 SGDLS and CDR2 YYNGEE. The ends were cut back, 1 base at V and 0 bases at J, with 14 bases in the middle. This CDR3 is CASSVNSGRSSYNEQFF. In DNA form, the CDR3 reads TGTGCCAGCAGCGTAAACAGCGGCCGGAGCTCCTACAATGAGCAGTTCTTC.

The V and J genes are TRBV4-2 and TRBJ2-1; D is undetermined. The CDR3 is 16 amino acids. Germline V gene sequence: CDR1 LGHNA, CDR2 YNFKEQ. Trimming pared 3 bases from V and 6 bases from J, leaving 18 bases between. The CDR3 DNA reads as TGTGCCAGCAGCCACGCCGGGTCGGTAGAGGTCAATGAGCAGTTCTTC. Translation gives CASSHAGSVEVNEQFF.